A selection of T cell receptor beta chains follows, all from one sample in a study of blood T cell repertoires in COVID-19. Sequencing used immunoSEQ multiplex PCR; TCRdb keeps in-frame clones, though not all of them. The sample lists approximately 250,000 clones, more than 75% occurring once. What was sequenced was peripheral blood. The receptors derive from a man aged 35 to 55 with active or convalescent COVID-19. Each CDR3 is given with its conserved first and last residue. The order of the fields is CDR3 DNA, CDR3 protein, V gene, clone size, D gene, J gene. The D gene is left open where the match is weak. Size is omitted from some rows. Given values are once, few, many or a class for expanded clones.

DNA: TGTGCCAGCAGCATTCTTGGGGGAGGGGAGGAGACCCAGTACTTC
CDR3: CASSILGGGEETQYF
V: TRBV28
size: -
D: TRBD2
J: TRBJ2-5

DNA: TGTGCCATCAGACGAGGGGGATCTAATGAAAAACTGTTTTTT
CDR3: CAIRRGGSNEKLFF
V: TRBV10-3
size: -
D: -
J: TRBJ1-4

DNA: TGCAGCGTTGGGGGGGGACAGGCCCGGAGCGAGCAGTACTTC
CDR3: CSVGGGQARSEQYF
V: TRBV29-1
size: -
D: -
J: TRBJ2-7

DNA: TGCAGTGCTAGTTTTCAGAACCCCACCGGGGAGCTGTTTTTT
CDR3: CSASFQNPTGELFF
V: TRBV20-1
size: -
D: -
J: TRBJ2-2

DNA: TGTGCCAGCTCACCACTCCCCAACGCAGGGGTCGCTGAAGCTTTCTTT
CDR3: CASSPLPNAGVAEAFF
V: TRBV18
size: few
D: -
J: TRBJ1-1

DNA: TGTGCCAGTAGTACAGGGCTGAACACTGAAGCTTTCTTT
CDR3: CASSTGLNTEAFF
V: TRBV19
size: once
D: -
J: TRBJ1-1

DNA: TGTGCCTGGAGCGTTTCGGACAGGGGGCAAGATGAGCAGTTCTTC
CDR3: CAWSVSDRGQDEQFF
V: TRBV30
size: -
D: TRBD1
J: TRBJ2-1

DNA: TGTGCCAGCAGCTTATTTTGGGACAGGGGAACAGATACGCAGTATTTT
CDR3: CASSLFWDRGTDTQYF
V: TRBV11-2
size: -
D: TRBD1
J: TRBJ2-3

DNA: TGTGCCAGCAGCACTCGACGGCGGGGAGCCGAGCAGTACTTC
CDR3: CASSTRRRGAEQYF
V: TRBV12-1
size: -
D: -
J: TRBJ2-7

DNA: TGTGCCAGCAGTTTATGGAGGACAGCAGAAAAACTGTTTTTT
CDR3: CASSLWRTAEKLFF
V: TRBV28
size: -
D: -
J: TRBJ1-4

DNA: TGTGCCAGCAGCTTACGGGAGGGCCCCACAGATACGCAGTATTTT
CDR3: CASSLREGPTDTQYF
V: TRBV7-9
size: -
D: TRBD2
J: TRBJ2-3

DNA: TGTGCCAGCAGTTTATTGGACAGGGACACTGAAGCTTTCTTT
CDR3: CASSLLDRDTEAFF
V: TRBV28
size: once
D: TRBD1
J: TRBJ1-1

DNA: TGTGCCAGCAGTTACACTAGCGCCTACGAGCAGTACTTC
CDR3: CASSYTSAYEQYF
V: TRBV27
size: -
D: TRBD2
J: TRBJ2-7